Shown below are 2 T cell receptor beta chains from a single sample sequenced in a study of T cell changes during pregnancy in multiple sclerosis. Assay used: immunoSEQ multiplex PCR; TCRdb lists only in-frame clones, some missing. Altogether tens of thousands of clones are present, approximately 90% being singletons, with the ten largest covering approximately 0.99%. Sequenced here: peripheral blood, sampled before pregnancy. The receptors originated from a female donor with multiple sclerosis, enrolled in a pregnancy study.

CDR3 nucleotides: TGTGCCAGCAGTACTAGCGGGGTGGGAACAGATACGCAGTATTTT. Its translation is CASSTSGVGTDTQYF. This chain connects TRBV6-1 to TRBJ2-3; 10 nucleotides match TRBD2. J lost 3 bases, V lost 5 bases, and 5 bases had no gene match. Germline lookup yields CDR1 MNHNS and CDR2 SASEGT. This CDR3 contains 15 residues.

The chain uses TRBV29-1 and TRBJ1-3; no clear D. Germline CDR1 and CDR2: SQVTM and ANQGSEA. Trimming left V 7 bases short and J 0 bases short, with 10 bases between. The CDR3 contains 13 residues. The CDR3 loop reads CSATSNSGNTIYF. CDR3 nucleotide sequence: TGCAGCGCAACATCAAACTCTGGAAACACCATATATTTT.